This T cell receptor beta chain came from a study of CD4 T cells in relation to SARS-CoV-2 and coronaviruses. About the study: Of the patients, under 10 were male, a few female, two Hispanic. Study-wide points: According to naive versus memory sequencing, detected responses are memory recall, not newly primed. No crossreactivity against non-spike viral proteins was tested here.

Naive and memory CD4+ T cell DNA was deep-sequenced without culture. Libraries were prepared by immunoSEQ multiplex PCR; TCRdb keeps only in-frame clonotypes and omits some of them. Here the sample spans 50,000 to 65,000 clones, about 90% being singletons. In its sample, this clone was seen once. Its antigen is undetermined. The junction had 11 bases not matched to a gene; V was cut back by 4 bases and J by 6 bases. The CDR3 consists of 16 residues. The germline V gene has CDR1 SGHNT and CDR2 YYREEE (reference sequence). The sample was naive CD4+ T cells from PBMCs. Stated subset: naive CD4+ T cells isolated by negative enrichment. The rearrangement links TRBV5-4 to TRBJ2-1, with 9 bases identical to TRBD1. This clonotype originated in an adult with COVID-19. CDR3 bases: TGTGCCAGCAGCGGGACGGGACAGGGCGTTTTCAATGAGCAGTTCTTC. This sequence encodes CASSGTGQGVFNEQFF.